The TCR beta chain under discussion was sequenced for a study of blood T cell repertoires in COVID-19. Study background: The analysed material was cDNA or gDNA that came from T cells, B-cell-depleted T cells, or PBMCs.

As originally analysed: Amplifying reference gene primers gave estimates of nucleated cell counts. Libraries were prepared by immunoSEQ multiplex PCR; TCRdb keeps only in-frame clonotypes and omits some of them. V, J and clone size reflect that table, while D and trimming were determined from the DNA. The data show about 200,000 clones, with over 75% seen just once and around 8% held by the top ten. Germline V CDR1 and CDR2: MNHEY, SMNVEV (reference sequence). CDR3 size: 13 residues. Trimming stripped 3 bases from V and 3 bases from J, with 8 bases between. Sequenced input: peripheral blood. This TCR was sampled from a woman aged 80 or over with acute or convalescent COVID-19. The chain combines TRBV27 with TRBJ1-2, with unresolved D. The CDR3 DNA follows: TGTGCCAGCAGTTTGCACAGTTACTATGGCTACACCTTC. It yields the protein CASSLHSYYGYTF.